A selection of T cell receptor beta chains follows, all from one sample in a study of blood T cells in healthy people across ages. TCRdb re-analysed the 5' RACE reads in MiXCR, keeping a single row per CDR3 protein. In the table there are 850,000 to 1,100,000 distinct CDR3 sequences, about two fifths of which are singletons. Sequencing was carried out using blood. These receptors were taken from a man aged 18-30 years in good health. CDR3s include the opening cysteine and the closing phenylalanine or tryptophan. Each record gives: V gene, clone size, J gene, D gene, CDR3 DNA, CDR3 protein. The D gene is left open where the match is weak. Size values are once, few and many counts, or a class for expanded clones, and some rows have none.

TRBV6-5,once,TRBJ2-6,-,TGTGCCAGCAGCCTACAGGGCCCGCCTCACGTCCTGACTTTC,CASSLQGPPHVLTF
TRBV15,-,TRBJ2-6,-,TGTGCCACCAGCAGACCCCCAGGGGATTCCAACGTCCTGACTTTC,CATSRPPGDSNVLTF
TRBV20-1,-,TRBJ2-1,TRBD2,TGCAGTGCTGGCGAACCCGGGACTAGCGACAATGAGCAGTTCTTC,CSAGEPGTSDNEQFF
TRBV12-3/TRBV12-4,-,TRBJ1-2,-,TGTGCCAGCAGACCGACCGTGGGGGGGGGCTACACCTTC,CASRPTVGGGYTF
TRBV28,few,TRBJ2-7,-,TGTGCCAGCGGGACGTCCGTCTACGAGCAGTACTTC,CASGTSVYEQYF
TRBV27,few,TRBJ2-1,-,TGTGCCAGCAGTTACCTACAGGGCTATGAGCAGTTCTTC,CASSYLQGYEQFF
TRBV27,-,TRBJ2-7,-,TGTGCCAGCAGTTTGGGAAGGGGGTCCGAGCAGTACTTC,CASSLGRGSEQYF
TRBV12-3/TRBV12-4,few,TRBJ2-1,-,TGTGCCAGCAGTTTAGTACAGCCAACCTACAATGAGCAGTTCTTC,CASSLVQPTYNEQFF
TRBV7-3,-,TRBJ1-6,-,TGTGCCAGCAGCTTAGGGATTAATTCACCCCTCCACTTT,CASSLGINSPLHF
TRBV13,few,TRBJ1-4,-,TGTGCCAGCAGCGGTGGTCGAGGAGCCGAAAAACTGTTTTTT,CASSGGRGAEKLFF
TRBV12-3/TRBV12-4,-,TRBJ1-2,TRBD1,TGTGCCAGCAGTGCGAGACAGGGGGCTGCTGGCTACACCTTC,CASSARQGAAGYTF
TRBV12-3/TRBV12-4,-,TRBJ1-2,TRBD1,TGTGCCAGCAGAGGAGGGACAGGGCGAGGAGGCTACACCTTC,CASRGGTGRGGYTF
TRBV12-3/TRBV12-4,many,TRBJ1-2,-,TGCGCCAGCAGCCTTACAGGGATCTATGGCTACACCTTC,CASSLTGIYGYTF
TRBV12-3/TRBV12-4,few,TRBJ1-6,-,TGTGCCAGCACTTATTCCGGGGCAACTACACCCCTCCACTTT,CASTYSGATTPLHF
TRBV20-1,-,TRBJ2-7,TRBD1,TGCAGTGCTAGACCAGGGACAGTTAACAATGAGCAGTACTTC,CSARPGTVNNEQYF
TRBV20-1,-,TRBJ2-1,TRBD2,TGCAGTGCTATCCCTGCGCGGGGGTACAATGAGCAGTTCTTC,CSAIPARGYNEQFF
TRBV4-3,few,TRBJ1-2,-,TGCGCCAGCAGCCAAGATGTCACTGATCCACCCTATGGCTACACCTTC,CASSQDVTDPPYGYTF
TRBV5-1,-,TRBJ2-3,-,TGCGCCAGCACCTCTTCATTTACTAGCACAGATACGCAGTATTTT,CASTSSFTSTDTQYF
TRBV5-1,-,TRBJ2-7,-,TGCGCCAGCAGTTTTCAGAAGTCTTTCTCCTACGAGCAGTACTTC,CASSFQKSFSYEQYF
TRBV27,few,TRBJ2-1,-,TGTGCCAGCAGTAGGCGTGCGACCAATGAGCAGTTCTTC,CASSRRATNEQFF
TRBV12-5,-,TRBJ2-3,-,TGTGCTAGTGGTTTGACCGCTGGCGACCCCACAGATACGCAGTATTTT,CASGLTAGDPTDTQYF
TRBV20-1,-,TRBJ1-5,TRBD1,TGCAGTGCTCAGGGGACAGGAGGATGGGGTCAGCCCCAGCATTTT,CSAQGTGGWGQPQHF
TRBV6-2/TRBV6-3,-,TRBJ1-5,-,TGTGCCAGCAGTTACCGTGGGAGGGGAGATCAGCCCCAGCATTTT,CASSYRGRGDQPQHF
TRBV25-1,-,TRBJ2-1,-,TGTGCCAGCAGTGGCGGTGCGGGAAACTACAATGAGCAGTTCTTC,CASSGGAGNYNEQFF
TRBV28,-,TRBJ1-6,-,TGTGCCAGCCGGAATACAGCACCCCTCCACTTT,CASRNTAPLHF
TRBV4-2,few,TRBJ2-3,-,TGTGCCAGCAGCCAAGATCGGGCCGCAGGGGATACGCAGTATTTT,CASSQDRAAGDTQYF
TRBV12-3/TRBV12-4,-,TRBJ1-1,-,TGTGCCAGCAGCCAAATGGGACCCAGGGACACTGAAGCTTTCTTT,CASSQMGPRDTEAFF
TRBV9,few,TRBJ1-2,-,TGTGCCAGCAGTAAGTGGGAGAAAGGTGTCAACTATGGCTACACCTTC,CASSKWEKGVNYGYTF
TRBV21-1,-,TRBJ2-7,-,TGTGCCAGCAGCGGCGCGGGGGAGGCTGAAGAGCAGTACTTC,CASSGAGEAEEQYF
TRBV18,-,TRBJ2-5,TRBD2,TGTGCCAGCTCACCTAGGACTAGCGGGGGTTCGTACAATGAGCAGTACTTC,CASSPRTSGGSYNEQYF
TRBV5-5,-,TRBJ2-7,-,TGTGCCAGCAGTTATGTTGGACAGAGCCACGAGCAGTACTTC,CASSYVGQSHEQYF
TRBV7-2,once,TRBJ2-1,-,TGTGCCAGCAGCTTAGGTCCGGGCTCCTACGATGAGCAGTTCTTC,CASSLGPGSYDEQFF
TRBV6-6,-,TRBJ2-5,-,TGTGCCAGCACCAAAGAGGATCAAGAGACCCAGTACTTC,CASTKEDQETQYF
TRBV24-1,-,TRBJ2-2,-,TGTGCCACCAGTGATTTTGACAGCGCGAACACCGGGGAGCTGTTTTTT,CATSDFDSANTGELFF
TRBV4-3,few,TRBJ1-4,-,TGCGCCAGCAGCCAAGATCTATGGCGGAAAGTTAATGAAAAACTGTTTTTT,CASSQDLWRKVNEKLFF
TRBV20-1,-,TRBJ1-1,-,TGCAGTGCTAGAGGGCCTCGGGCAGGGATGAACACTGAAGCTTTCTTT,CSARGPRAGMNTEAFF
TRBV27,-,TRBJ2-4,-,TGTGCCAGCAGTTTAAGTGGGGGGGCCGTCAAAAACATTCAGTACTTC,CASSLSGGAVKNIQYF
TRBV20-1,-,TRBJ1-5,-,TGCAGTGCTAGAGTAATCGAGGGTCCCCCTTTGCCCCAGCATTTT,CSARVIEGPPLPQHF
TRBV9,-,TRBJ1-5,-,TGTGCCAGCAGCGTCGGGCAGGGAGAATATCAGCCCCAGCATTTT,CASSVGQGEYQPQHF
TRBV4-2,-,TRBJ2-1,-,TGTGCCAGCAGCCAAGACCGGAAGGCTCGGAATGAGCAGTTCTTC,CASSQDRKARNEQFF
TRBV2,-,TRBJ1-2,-,TGTGCCAGCAGGGACTTTAAGGGATATGGCTACACCTTC,CASRDFKGYGYTF
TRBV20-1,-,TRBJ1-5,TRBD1,TGCAGTGCTAGAGATCAGTATGGCAGGGGGTCTGGTAGCAATCAGCCCCAGCATTTT,CSARDQYGRGSGSNQPQHF
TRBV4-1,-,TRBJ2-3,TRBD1,TGCGCCAGCAGCCACCCGACAGGGACGGTTGCAGATACGCAGTATTTT,CASSHPTGTVADTQYF
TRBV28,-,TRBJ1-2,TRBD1,TGTGCCAGCAGTTTATTGGAGGGACAGGGGGCGTACTATGGCTACACCTTC,CASSLLEGQGAYYGYTF
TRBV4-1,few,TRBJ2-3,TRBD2,TGCGCCAGCAGCCAAGGATGGAGCGGGGGGGCCGGAGATACGCAGTATTTT,CASSQGWSGGAGDTQYF
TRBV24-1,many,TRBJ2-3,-,TGTGCCACCGCTACCCGGGACGAAGTTACAGATACGCAGTATTTT,CATATRDEVTDTQYF
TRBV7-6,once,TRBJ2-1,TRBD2,TGTGCCAGCAGCTTAGACTCGCGGGGGGCCACCAGCTCCTACAATGAGCAGTTCTTC,CASSLDSRGATSSYNEQFF
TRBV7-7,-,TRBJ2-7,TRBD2,TGTGCTAGCAGCTTAGACGCGGGGGGCAGGAACAATGAGCAGTACTTC,CASSLDAGGRNNEQYF
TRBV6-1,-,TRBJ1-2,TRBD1,TGTGCCAGCACTTGGGACAGGGCCACTAACTATGGCTACACCTTC,CASTWDRATNYGYTF
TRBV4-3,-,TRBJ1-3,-,TGCGCCAGCAGCCAAGATTGGAGCTCTGGAAACACCATATATTTT,CASSQDWSSGNTIYF
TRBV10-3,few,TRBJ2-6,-,TGTGCCATCAGTGTTGGGCCAGGGTCTGGGGCCAACGTCCTGACTTTC,CAISVGPGSGANVLTF
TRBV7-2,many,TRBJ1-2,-,TGTGCCAGCAGCTTAGATCACAGGACTGTCTATGGCTACACCTTC,CASSLDHRTVYGYTF
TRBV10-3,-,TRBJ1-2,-,TGTGCCAGCAGTGATCCTGATCTGACATCCACCTTC,CASSDPDLTSTF